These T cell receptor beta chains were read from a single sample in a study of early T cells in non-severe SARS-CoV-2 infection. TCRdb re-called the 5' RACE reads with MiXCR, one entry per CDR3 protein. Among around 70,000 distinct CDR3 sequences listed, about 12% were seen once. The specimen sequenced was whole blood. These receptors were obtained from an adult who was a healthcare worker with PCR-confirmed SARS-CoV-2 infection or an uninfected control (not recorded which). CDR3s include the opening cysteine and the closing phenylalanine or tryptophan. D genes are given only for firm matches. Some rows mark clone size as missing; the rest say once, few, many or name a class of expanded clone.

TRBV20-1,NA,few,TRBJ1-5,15,CSVQKGGRGNQPQHF,TGCAGTGTTCAGAAGGGGGGCAGGGGCAATCAGCCCCAGCATTTT
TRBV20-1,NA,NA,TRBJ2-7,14,CSARHDQPGLEQYF,TGCAGTGCTAGGCATGACCAACCGGGGCTCGAGCAGTACTTC
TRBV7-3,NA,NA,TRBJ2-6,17,CASSLTSARAGANVLTF,TGTGCCAGCAGCTTAACGTCGGCTAGGGCTGGGGCCAACGTCCTGACTTTC
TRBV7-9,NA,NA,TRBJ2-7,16,CASSLLEGKLYYEQYF,TGTGCCAGCAGCTTACTCGAAGGGAAACTGTACTACGAGCAGTACTTC
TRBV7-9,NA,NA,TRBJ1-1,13,CASSSPGIPKAFF,TGTGCCAGCAGCTCCCCAGGGATCCCGAAGGCTTTCTTT
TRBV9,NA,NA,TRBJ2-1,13,CASSLSGNYEQFF,TGTGCCAGCAGCCTGTCCGGGAACTATGAGCAGTTCTTC
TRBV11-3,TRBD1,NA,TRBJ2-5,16,CASSSTGQASRETQYF,TGTGCCAGCAGCTCAACCGGACAGGCTAGTAGGGAGACCCAGTACTTC
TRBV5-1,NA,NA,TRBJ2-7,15,CASSSPEGPVYEQYF,TGCGCCAGCAGCTCTCCGGAGGGACCGGTTTACGAGCAGTACTTC
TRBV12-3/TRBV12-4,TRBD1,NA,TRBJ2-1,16,CASSRPSTGAGNEQFF,TGTGCCAGCAGTAGACCTTCCACAGGGGCGGGCAATGAGCAGTTCTTC
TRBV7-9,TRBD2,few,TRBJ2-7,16,CASSLGRLADNYEQYF,TGTGCCAGCAGCTTAGGCCGACTAGCGGACAACTACGAGCAGTACTTC
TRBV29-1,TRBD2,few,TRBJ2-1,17,CSVRPGTSGSSYNEQFF,TGCAGCGTTCGACCTGGGACTAGCGGTAGCTCCTACAATGAGCAGTTCTTC
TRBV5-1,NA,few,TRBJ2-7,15,CASSSRQVGSYEQYF,TGCGCCAGCAGCAGTCGTCAGGTCGGGTCCTACGAGCAGTACTTC
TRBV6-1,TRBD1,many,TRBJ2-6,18,CASSARTGILSGANVLTF,TGTGCCAGCAGTGCCCGGACAGGGATCCTCTCTGGGGCCAACGTCCTGACTTTC
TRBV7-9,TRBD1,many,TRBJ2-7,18,CASSKLSSRDRGFHEQYF,TGTGCCAGCAGCAAACTCTCCAGCCGGGACAGGGGGTTTCACGAGCAGTACTTC
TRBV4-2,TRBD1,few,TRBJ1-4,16,CASSQGTGLTNEKLFF,TGTGCCAGCAGCCAAGGGACAGGGCTTACTAATGAAAAACTGTTTTTT
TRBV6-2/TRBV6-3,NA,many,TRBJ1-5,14,CASSQGPGSEPQHF,TGTGCCAGCAGCCAAGGGCCGGGGAGTGAGCCCCAGCATTTT
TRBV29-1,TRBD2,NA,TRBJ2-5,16,CSVEDRTSGTQETQYF,TGCAGCGTTGAAGATCGAACTAGCGGGACTCAAGAGACCCAGTACTTC
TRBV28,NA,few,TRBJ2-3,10,CPLPPDTQYF,TGTCCCCTTCCCCCAGATACGCAGTATTTT
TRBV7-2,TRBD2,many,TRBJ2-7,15,CASSQLAGGPYEQYF,TGTGCCAGCAGCCAGCTAGCGGGAGGGCCATACGAGCAGTACTTC
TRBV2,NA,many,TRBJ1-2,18,CASIPSLMRGVKNYGYTF,TGTGCCAGCATTCCTTCCTTGATGAGGGGTGTGAAGAACTATGGCTACACCTTC